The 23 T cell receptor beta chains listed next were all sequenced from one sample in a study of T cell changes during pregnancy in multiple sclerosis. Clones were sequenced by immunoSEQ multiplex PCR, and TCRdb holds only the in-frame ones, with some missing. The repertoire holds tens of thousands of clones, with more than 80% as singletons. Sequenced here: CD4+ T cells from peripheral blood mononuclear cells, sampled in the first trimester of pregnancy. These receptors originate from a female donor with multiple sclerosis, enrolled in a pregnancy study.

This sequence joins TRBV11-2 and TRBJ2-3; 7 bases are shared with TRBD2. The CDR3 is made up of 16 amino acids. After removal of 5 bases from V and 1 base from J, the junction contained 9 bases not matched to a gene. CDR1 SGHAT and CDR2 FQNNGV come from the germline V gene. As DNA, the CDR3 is TGTGCCAGCAGCCAACGTGAGGGAGGGGGCACAGATACGCAGTATTTT. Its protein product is CASSQREGGGTDTQYF.

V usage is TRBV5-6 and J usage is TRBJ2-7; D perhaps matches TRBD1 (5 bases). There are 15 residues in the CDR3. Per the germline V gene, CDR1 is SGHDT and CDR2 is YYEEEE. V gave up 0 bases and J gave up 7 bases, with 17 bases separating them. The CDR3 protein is CASSLGGQGSWEQYF. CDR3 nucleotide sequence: TGTGCCAGCAGCTTGGGAGGCCAGGGAAGTTGGGAGCAGTACTTC.

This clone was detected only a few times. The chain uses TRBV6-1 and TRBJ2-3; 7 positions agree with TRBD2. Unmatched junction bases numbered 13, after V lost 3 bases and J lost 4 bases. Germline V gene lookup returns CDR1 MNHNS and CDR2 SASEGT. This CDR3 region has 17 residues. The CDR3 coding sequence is TGTGCCAGCAGTGATGAACTAGCGCTAATCCAGGCAGATACGCAGTATTTT. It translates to CASSDELALIQADTQYF.

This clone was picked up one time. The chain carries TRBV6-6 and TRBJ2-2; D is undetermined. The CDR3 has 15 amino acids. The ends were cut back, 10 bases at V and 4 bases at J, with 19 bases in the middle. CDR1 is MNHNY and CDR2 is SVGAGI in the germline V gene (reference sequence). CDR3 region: CAIPTAGTGTGELFF. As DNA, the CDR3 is TGTGCCATCCCCACTGCCGGTACCGGCACCGGGGAGCTGTTTTTT.

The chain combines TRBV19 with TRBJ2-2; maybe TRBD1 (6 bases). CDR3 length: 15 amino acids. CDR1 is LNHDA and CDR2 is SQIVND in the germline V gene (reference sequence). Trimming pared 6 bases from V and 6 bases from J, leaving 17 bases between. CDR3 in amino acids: CASRRALGGPGELFF. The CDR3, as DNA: TGTGCCAGTAGGAGAGCCCTTGGGGGCCCCGGGGAGCTGTTTTTT.

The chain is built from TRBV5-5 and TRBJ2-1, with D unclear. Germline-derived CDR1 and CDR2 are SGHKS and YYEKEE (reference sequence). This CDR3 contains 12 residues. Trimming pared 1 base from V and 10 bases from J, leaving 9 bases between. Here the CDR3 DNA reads TGTGCCAGCAGCTTGTTAGCAAACGAGCAGTTCTTC. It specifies CASSLLANEQFF.

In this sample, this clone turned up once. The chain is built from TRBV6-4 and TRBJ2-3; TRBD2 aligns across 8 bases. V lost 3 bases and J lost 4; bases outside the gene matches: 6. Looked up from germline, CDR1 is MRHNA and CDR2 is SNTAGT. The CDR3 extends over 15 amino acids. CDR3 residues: CASSDKGLAADTQYF. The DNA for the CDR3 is TGTGCCAGCAGTGATAAAGGACTAGCTGCAGATACGCAGTATTTT.

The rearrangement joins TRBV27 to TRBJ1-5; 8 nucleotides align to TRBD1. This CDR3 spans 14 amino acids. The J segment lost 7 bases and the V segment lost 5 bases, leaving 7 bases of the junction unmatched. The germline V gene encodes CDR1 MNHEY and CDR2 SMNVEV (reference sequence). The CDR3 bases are TGTGCCAGCAGTCCCGGACAGGGTGTCCAGCCCCAGCATTTT. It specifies CASSPGQGVQPQHF.

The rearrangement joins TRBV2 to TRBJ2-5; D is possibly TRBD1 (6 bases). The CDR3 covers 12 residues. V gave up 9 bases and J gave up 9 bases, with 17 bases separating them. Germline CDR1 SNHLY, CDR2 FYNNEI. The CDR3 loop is CARPRGPRAQYF. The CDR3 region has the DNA TGTGCCAGACCCAGGGGCCCCAGGGCCCAGTACTTC. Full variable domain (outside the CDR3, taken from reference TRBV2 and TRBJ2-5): EPEVTQTPSHQVTQMGQEVILRCVPISNHLYFYWYRQILGQKVEFLVSFYNNEISEKSEIFDDQFSVERPDGSNFTLKIRSTKLEDSAMYFCARPRGPRAQYFGPGTRLLVL.

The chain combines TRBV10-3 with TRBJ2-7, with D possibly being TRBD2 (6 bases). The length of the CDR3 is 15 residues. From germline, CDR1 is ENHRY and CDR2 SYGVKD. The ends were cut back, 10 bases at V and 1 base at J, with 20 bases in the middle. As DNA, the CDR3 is TGTGCCACCAGGACCTCGGCGGGGAGGTCCTACGAGCAGTACTTC. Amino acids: CATRTSAGRSYEQYF.

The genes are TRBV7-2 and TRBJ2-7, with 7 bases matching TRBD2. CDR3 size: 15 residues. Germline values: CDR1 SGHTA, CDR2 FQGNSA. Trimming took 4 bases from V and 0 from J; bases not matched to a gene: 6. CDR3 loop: CASSSRRGFSYEQYF. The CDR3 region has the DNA TGTGCCAGCAGCTCCCGGCGGGGGTTCTCCTACGAGCAGTACTTC.

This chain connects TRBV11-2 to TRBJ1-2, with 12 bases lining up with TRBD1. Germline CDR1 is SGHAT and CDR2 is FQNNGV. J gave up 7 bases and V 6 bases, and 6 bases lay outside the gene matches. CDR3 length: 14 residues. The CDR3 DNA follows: TGTGCCAGCAGTCATGGGACAGGGGGCCGTGGCTACACCTTC. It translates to CASSHGTGGRGYTF.

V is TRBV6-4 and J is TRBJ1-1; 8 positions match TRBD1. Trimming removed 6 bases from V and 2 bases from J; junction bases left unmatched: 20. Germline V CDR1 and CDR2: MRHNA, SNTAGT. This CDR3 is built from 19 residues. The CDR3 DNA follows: TGTGCCAGCAGAAATCAACTAACAACAGGGGGAGTTGGAAACACTGAAGCTTTCTTT. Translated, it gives CASRNQLTTGGVGNTEAFF.

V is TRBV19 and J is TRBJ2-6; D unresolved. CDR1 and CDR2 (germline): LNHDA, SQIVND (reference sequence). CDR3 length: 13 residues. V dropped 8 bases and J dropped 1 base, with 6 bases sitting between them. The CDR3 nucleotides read TGTGCCAGTGCTCTATCTGGGGCCAACGTCCTGACTTTC. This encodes CASALSGANVLTF. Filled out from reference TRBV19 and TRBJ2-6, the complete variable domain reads DGGITQSPKYLFRKEGQNVTLSCEQNLNHDAMYWYRQDPGQGLRLIYYSQIVNDFQKGDIAEGYSVSREKKESFPLTVTSAQKNPTAFYLCASALSGANVLTFGAGSRLTVL.

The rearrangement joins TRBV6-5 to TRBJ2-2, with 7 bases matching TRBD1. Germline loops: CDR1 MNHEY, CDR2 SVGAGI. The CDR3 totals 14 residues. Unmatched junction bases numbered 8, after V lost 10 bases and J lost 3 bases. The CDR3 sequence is CATHQGVHTGELFF. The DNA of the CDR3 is TGTGCCACTCACCAGGGGGTGCACACCGGGGAGCTGTTTTTT.

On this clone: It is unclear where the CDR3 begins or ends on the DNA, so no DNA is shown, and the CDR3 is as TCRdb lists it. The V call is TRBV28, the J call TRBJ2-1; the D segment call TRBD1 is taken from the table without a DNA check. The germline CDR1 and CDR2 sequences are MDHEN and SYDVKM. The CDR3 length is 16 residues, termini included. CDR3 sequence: CASSFLETGAYNEQFF.

The CDR3, as DNA: TGTGCCAGCTCAACAGGGGGGGTGCCGCCCTACGAGCAGTACTTC. This gives the protein CASSTGGVPPYEQYF. The chain employs TRBV18 and TRBJ2-7; D perhaps matches TRBD1 (8 bases). CDR3 length: 15 amino acids. V shed 5 bases and J shed 2 bases, with 16 bases lying between them. CDR1 is KGHSH and CDR2 is LQKENI in the germline V gene.

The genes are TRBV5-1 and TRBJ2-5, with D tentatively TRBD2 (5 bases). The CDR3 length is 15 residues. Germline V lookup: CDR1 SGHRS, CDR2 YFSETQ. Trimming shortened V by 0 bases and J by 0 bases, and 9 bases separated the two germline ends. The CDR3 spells CASSLVGLNQETQYF. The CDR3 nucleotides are TGCGCCAGCAGCTTGGTCGGACTCAACCAAGAGACCCAGTACTTC.

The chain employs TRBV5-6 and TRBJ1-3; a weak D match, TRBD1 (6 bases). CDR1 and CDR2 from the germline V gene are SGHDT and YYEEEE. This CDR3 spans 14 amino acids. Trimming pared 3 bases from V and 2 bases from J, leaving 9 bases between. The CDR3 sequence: CASSYGTTGNTIYF. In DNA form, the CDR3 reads TGTGCCAGCAGCTACGGGACAACTGGAAACACCATATATTTT.

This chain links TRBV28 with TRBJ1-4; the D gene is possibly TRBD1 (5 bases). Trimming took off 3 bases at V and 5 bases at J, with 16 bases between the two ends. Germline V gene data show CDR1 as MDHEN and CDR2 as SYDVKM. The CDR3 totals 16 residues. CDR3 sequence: CASSFRQRGENEKLFF. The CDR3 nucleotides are TGTGCCAGCAGTTTCCGCCAGCGGGGCGAGAATGAAAAACTGTTTTTT.

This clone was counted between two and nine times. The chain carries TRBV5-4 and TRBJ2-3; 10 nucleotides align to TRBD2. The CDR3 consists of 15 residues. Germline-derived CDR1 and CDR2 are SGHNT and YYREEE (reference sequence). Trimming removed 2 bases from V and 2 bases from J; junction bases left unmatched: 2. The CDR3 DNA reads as TGTGCCAGCAGCTTCGGACTAGCGGACACAGATACGCAGTATTTT. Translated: CASSFGLADTDTQYF.

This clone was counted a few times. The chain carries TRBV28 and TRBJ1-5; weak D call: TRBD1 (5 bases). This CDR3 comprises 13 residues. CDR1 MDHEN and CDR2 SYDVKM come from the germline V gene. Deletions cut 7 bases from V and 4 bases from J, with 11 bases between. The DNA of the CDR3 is TGTGCCAGCATTAAGGGGCCTAATCAGCCCCAGCATTTT. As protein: CASIKGPNQPQHF.

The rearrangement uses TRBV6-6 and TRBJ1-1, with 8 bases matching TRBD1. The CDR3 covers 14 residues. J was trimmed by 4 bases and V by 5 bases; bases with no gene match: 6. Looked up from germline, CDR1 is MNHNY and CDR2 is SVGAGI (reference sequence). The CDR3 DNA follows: TGTGCCAGCAGTCTTATAACAGGGGGCACTGAAGCTTTCTTT. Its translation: CASSLITGGTEAFF.